The 13 T cell receptor beta chains listed next were all sequenced from one sample in a study of blood T cell repertoires in COVID-19. Profiled with immunoSEQ multiplex PCR; TCRdb holds only in-frame clones, not every one. This table has about 240,000 clones, 82% appearing once. The sample consisted of peripheral blood. The receptor source for this set is a woman aged 70 to 79 with acute or convalescent COVID-19.

The chain recombines TRBV5-1 with TRBJ1-1; 11 nucleotides match TRBD1. V was pared by 6 bases and J by 4 bases, with 11 bases of the junction left unmatched. This CDR3 region has 16 residues. The V gene's germline CDR1 is SGHRS and CDR2 YFSETQ. CDR3 bases: TGCGCCAGCACCCCGGGGGACAGGGGGTTTGGCACTGAAGCTTTCTTT. Its translation is CASTPGDRGFGTEAFF.

J is TRBJ2-2 and V is TRBV4-3; possible D gene TRBD2, 5 bases. Trimming took off 0 bases at V and 2 bases at J, with 7 bases between the two ends. The CDR3 has 15 amino acids. Germline CDR1 LGHNA, CDR2 YSLEER. CDR3: CASSQDTGNTGELFF. The CDR3, as DNA: TGCGCCAGCAGCCAAGATACGGGAAACACCGGGGAGCTGTTTTTT.

In this sample, this clone turned up a few times. Other DNA sequences in the same sample also yield this CDR3. The chain has TRBV10-1 and TRBJ2-1; TRBD1 might be the D (6 bases). Between the trimmed V and J ends, which lost 3 bases and 1 base, there was a span of 7 bases. This CDR3 has 14 residues. The germline CDR1 and CDR2 sequences are WNHNN and SYGVQD (reference sequence). The CDR3 nucleotides are TGCGCCAGCAGTGAAGGGGGATCCTACAATGAGCAGTTCTTC. Translating it yields CASSEGGSYNEQFF.

The chain employs TRBV3-1 (or the pseudogene TRBV3-2) and TRBJ1-6; TRBD1 agrees at 11 bases. Looked up from germline, CDR1 is LGHDT and CDR2 is YNNKEL (reference sequence). CDR3 size: 15 residues. Trimming removed 7 bases from V and 9 bases from J; junction bases left unmatched: 8. The chain's CDR3 is CASTPGGTGGSPLHF. The CDR3 nucleotides read TGTGCCAGCACCCCGGGGGGGACAGGGGGTTCACCCCTCCACTTT.

This clone came up once. This chain links TRBV6-5 with TRBJ1-3; D perhaps matches TRBD1 (6 bases). Germline lookup yields CDR1 MNHEY and CDR2 SVGAGI. The CDR3 consists of 15 residues. The V end lost 5 bases, the J end lost 2 bases, and 13 bases lay between the germline ends. The DNA for the CDR3 is TGTGCCAGCAGTCCCGGACAGTCTACTGGAAACACCATATATTTT. Translation: CASSPGQSTGNTIYF.

The CDR3 region has the DNA TGTGCCAGCAGCTCCGGGATGCCGAACACTGAAGCTTTCTTT. Encoded protein: CASSSGMPNTEAFF. The chain is built from TRBV5-4 and TRBJ1-1; no firm D call. The CDR3 is 14 residues long. V shed 3 bases and J shed 1 base, with 10 bases lying between them. Germline values: CDR1 SGHNT, CDR2 YYREEE (reference sequence).

The rearrangement links TRBV24-1 to TRBJ2-1; D ambiguous. Trimming removed 3 bases at V and 10 bases at J, with 6 bases between. There are 11 residues in the CDR3. CDR1 is KGHDR and CDR2 is SFDVKD in the germline V gene. The CDR3 bases are TGTGCCACCAGTGATGACTGGGAGCAGTTCTTC. Translating gives CATSDDWEQFF.

This clone appeared once. The chain combines TRBV27 with TRBJ2-7, with TRBD1 matching 8 bases. Trimming cost V 6 bases and J 6 bases; bases outside gene matches: 7. The CDR3 runs 13 residues. Germline-derived CDR1 and CDR2 are MNHEY and SMNVEV (reference sequence). DNA for the CDR3: TGTGCCAGCAGACGGACAGGGATGAGCGAGCAGTACTTC. The encoded protein is CASRRTGMSEQYF.

The V and J genes are TRBV5-6 and TRBJ1-6, with a weak D call TRBD1 (5 bases). Deletions cut 4 bases from V and 4 bases from J, with 9 bases between. Germline-derived CDR1 and CDR2 are SGHDT and YYEEEE. This CDR3 is built from 14 residues. CDR3: CASSRGLYNSPLHF. The CDR3 DNA sequence: TGTGCCAGCAGCAGGGGACTTTATAATTCACCCCTCCACTTT.

The V and J genes are TRBV7-2 and TRBJ1-3; the D gene is possibly TRBD1 (6 bases). This CDR3 is built from 13 residues. Germline assignment: CDR1 SGHTA and CDR2 FQGNSA. The V end was cut by 7 bases, the J end by 2 bases, with 9 bases between. CDR3 nucleotide sequence: TGTGCCAGCACCAACAGGGCTGGAAACACCATATATTTT. It specifies CASTNRAGNTIYF.

The J gene is TRBJ2-1, the V gene TRBV10-3, with TRBD2 identical over 8 bases. With V trimmed by 5 bases and J by 6 bases, 6 bases remained unmatched. Germline V gene lookup returns CDR1 ENHRY and CDR2 SYGVKD. This CDR3 has 14 amino acids. CDR3 DNA sequence: TGTGCCATCAGTACTAGCGGAGCAACCAATGAGCAGTTCTTC. Translated: CAISTSGATNEQFF.

The rearrangement uses TRBV30 and TRBJ1-2, with 8 positions matching TRBD1. V lost 5 bases to trimming and J lost 4 bases; unmatched junction nucleotides: 9. This CDR3 contains 14 residues. Germline V lookup: CDR1 GTSNPN, CDR2 SVGIG (reference sequence). CDR3 sequence reads: CAWARTGTFYGYTF. CDR3 nucleotides: TGTGCCTGGGCCCGGACAGGGACTTTCTATGGCTACACCTTC.

The V call is TRBV6-5, the J call TRBJ2-2; unclear D gene. Per germline, CDR1 MNHEY and CDR2 SVGAGI. This CDR3 has 12 residues. Trimming shortened V by 6 bases and J by 3 bases, and 5 bases separated the two germline ends. The CDR3: CASRQHTGELFF. The CDR3 region has the DNA TGTGCCAGCAGACAGCACACCGGGGAGCTGTTTTTT.